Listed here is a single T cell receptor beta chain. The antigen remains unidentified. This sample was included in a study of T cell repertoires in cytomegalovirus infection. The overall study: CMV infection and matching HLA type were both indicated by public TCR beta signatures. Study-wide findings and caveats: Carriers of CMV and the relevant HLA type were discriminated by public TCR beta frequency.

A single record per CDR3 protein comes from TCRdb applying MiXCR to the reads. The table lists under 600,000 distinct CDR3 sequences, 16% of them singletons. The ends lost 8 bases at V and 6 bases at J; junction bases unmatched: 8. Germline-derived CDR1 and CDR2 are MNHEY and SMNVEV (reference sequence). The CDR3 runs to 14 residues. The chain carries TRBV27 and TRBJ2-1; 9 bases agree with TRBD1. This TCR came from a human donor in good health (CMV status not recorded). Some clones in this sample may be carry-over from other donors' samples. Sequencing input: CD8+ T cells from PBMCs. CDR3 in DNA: TGTGCCAGCCAGGACAGGGGAAGTCGCAATGAGCAGTTCTTC. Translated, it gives CASQDRGSRNEQFF.